Following are 15 T cell receptor beta chains from one sample sequenced in a study of T cell clonotyping in hematopoietic cell transplantation. Noted time point: recipient sample about 28 days before transplant, after cytoreduction. Method: immunoSEQ multiplex PCR; TCRdb's copy keeps in-frame clones and lacks some. Of 25,000 to 30,000 clones in the sample, more than 65% were seen once. The specimen comprised peripheral blood mononuclear cells, sampled before stem cell transplant. These receptor sequences come from a man between 40 and 49 years old with acute myeloid leukemia. Some clones in this sample may be carry-over from other donors' samples.

This clone was recorded once. The V and J genes are TRBV29-1 and TRBJ2-7, with 7 bases aligning to TRBD1. This CDR3 has 12 residues. J gave up 5 bases and V 7 bases, and 8 bases lay outside the gene matches. CDR1 and CDR2 (germline): SQVTM, ANQGSEA. CDR3 region: CSGEGGLDEQYF. CDR3 in DNA: TGCAGCGGCGAAGGGGGCCTGGACGAGCAGTACTTC.

V and J are TRBV4-1 and TRBJ1-2; D is undetermined. This CDR3 has 13 amino acids. Trimming removed 1 base at V and 2 bases at J, with 5 bases between. Germline-derived CDR1 and CDR2 are MGHRA and YSYEKL. As DNA, the CDR3 is TGCGCCAGCAGCCAAGCGCCCAACTATGGCTACACCTTC. Protein product: CASSQAPNYGYTF.

This clone was seen just once. The V gene is TRBV4-2, the J gene TRBJ1-2; a weak D match, TRBD1 (6 bases). Trimming removed 6 bases from V and 8 bases from J, with 22 bases in between. Looked up from germline, CDR1 is LGHNA and CDR2 is YNFKEQ. The CDR3 loop spans 15 amino acids. The CDR3 sequence is CASSPGGGRSDGYTF. DNA for the CDR3: TGTGCCAGCAGTCCCGGAGGGGGGCGATCCGACGGCTACACCTTC.

This clone has more than one count but fewer than ten. CDR3 in amino acids: CASSPPHRGAGYTF. DNA of the CDR3: TGTGCCAGCAGTCCCCCTCACAGGGGAGCCGGCTACACCTTC. The chain has TRBV28 and TRBJ1-2; 7 bases map to TRBD1. V gave up 5 bases and J gave up 8 bases; unmatched junction bases: 11. The CDR3 has 14 residues. CDR1 is MDHEN and CDR2 is SYDVKM in the germline V gene.

This sequence joins TRBV28 and TRBJ1-2, with no clear D. V lost 6 bases, J lost 2 bases, and 13 bases lay in between. CDR1 is MDHEN, CDR2 SYDVKM, per germline. This CDR3 spans 14 amino acids. The CDR3 DNA reads TGTGCCAGCAGGCCTCAGGTGAACAACTATGGCTACACCTTC. It translates to CASRPQVNNYGYTF.

The rearrangement links TRBV28 to TRBJ1-5; D perhaps matches TRBD1 (6 bases). Germline lookup yields CDR1 MDHEN and CDR2 SYDVKM. This CDR3 spans 16 amino acids. The V end lost 5 bases, the J end lost 3 bases, and 17 bases lay between the germline ends. The CDR3 bases are TGTGCCAGCAGTACACCAGGGGCGGGATCCAATCAGCCCCAGCATTTT. This codes for CASSTPGAGSNQPQHF. The entire variable domain, with the rest obtained from reference TRBV28 and TRBJ1-5, is as follows: DVKVTQSSRYLVKRTGEKVFLECVQDMDHENMFWYRQDPGLGLRLIYFSYDVKMKEKGDIPEGYSVSREKKERFSLILESASTNQTSMYLCASSTPGAGSNQPQHFGDGTRLSIL.

The rearrangement joins TRBV6-4 to TRBJ2-3; D may correspond to TRBD1 or TRBD2 (6 bases each). V lost 2 bases, J lost 15 bases, and 15 bases lay in between. CDR3 length equals 12 residues. CDR1 MRHNA and CDR2 SNTAGT come from the germline V gene. This CDR3 is CASSDVGGPIYF. DNA for the CDR3: TGTGCCAGCAGTGACGTAGGGGGGCCTATCTATTTT.

The gene calls are TRBV7-9 and TRBJ1-2; D might be TRBD1 (5 bases). This CDR3 region has 12 residues. In germline, CDR1 is SEHNR, CDR2 FQNEAQ (reference sequence). Trimming shortened V by 3 bases and J by 4 bases, and 6 bases separated the two germline ends. The CDR3: CASSFDSYGYTF. CDR3 DNA sequence: TGTGCCAGCAGCTTCGACAGCTATGGCTACACCTTC.

The rearrangement joins TRBV10-3 to TRBJ1-1, with D unresolved. This CDR3 has 13 residues. Per germline, CDR1 ENHRY and CDR2 SYGVKD. Deletions cut 4 bases from V and 0 bases from J, with 6 bases between. This CDR3 is CAISATVNTEAFF. CDR3 DNA: TGTGCCATCAGTGCTACAGTGAACACTGAAGCTTTCTTT.

This chain joins TRBV5-6 and TRBJ2-1; D is uncertain. There are 14 residues in the CDR3. Deletions cut 2 bases from V and 0 bases from J, with 6 bases between. Germline CDR1 reads SGHDT; CDR2 reads YYEEEE. CDR3 coding DNA: TGTGCCAGCAGCTTCGATTCCTCCTACAATGAGCAGTTCTTC. It yields the protein CASSFDSSYNEQFF. The complete variable domain, with remaining parts taken from reference TRBV5-6 and TRBJ2-1, reads DAGVTQSPTHLIKTRGQQVTLRCSPKSGHDTVSWYQQALGQGPQFIFQYYEEEERQRGNFPDRFSGHQFPNYSSELNVNALLLGDSALYLCASSFDSSYNEQFFGPGTRLTVL.

This chain uses TRBV5-6 with TRBJ1-2; D may be TRBD1 (5 bases). V was cut by 0 bases and J by 0 bases, with 15 bases left in between. The CDR3 covers 17 residues. Germline loops: CDR1 SGHDT, CDR2 YYEEEE. The CDR3 bases are TGTGCCAGCAGCTTGGAGTCAGGGTCTAATACTAACTATGGCTACACCTTC. Encoded protein: CASSLESGSNTNYGYTF.

The chain links TRBV19 to TRBJ2-6, with D perhaps TRBD1 (5 bases). The CDR3 runs 17 residues. V was pared by 6 bases and J by 2 bases, with 17 bases between. Germline V gene data show CDR1 as LNHDA and CDR2 as SQIVND (reference sequence). The CDR3 protein is CASSRGAILPGANVLTF. CDR3 nucleotides: TGTGCCAGTAGCCGTGGGGCAATCCTACCTGGGGCCAACGTCCTGACTTTC.

This clone was recorded only once. The V call is TRBV9, the J call TRBJ1-2; a possible D gene is TRBD1 (5 bases). Trimming cost V 2 bases and J 7 bases, with 15 bases left between them. The CDR3 covers 14 residues. Germline assignment: CDR1 SGDLS and CDR2 YYNGEE. CDR3 region: CASSVDRVGGGYTF. The CDR3 bases are TGTGCCAGCAGCGTGGACCGGGTGGGGGGTGGCTACACCTTC.

The chain combines TRBV11-3 with TRBJ1-2, with 7 bases aligning to TRBD1. After removal of 3 bases from V and 3 bases from J, the junction contained 10 bases not matched to a gene. CDR3 length: 16 residues. The germline CDR1 and CDR2 sequences are SGHNT and YENEEA. The CDR3 DNA follows: TGTGCCAGCAGCTTTTGGAAGGGGGCTATGGACTATGGCTACACCTTC. Protein: CASSFWKGAMDYGYTF.

J is TRBJ2-1 and V is TRBV7-6; maybe TRBD2 (5 bases). Trimming stripped 4 bases from V and 6 bases from J, with 7 bases between. The CDR3 loop spans 12 amino acids. Germline V gene lookup returns CDR1 SGHVS and CDR2 FNYEAQ. The CDR3 DNA reads as TGTGCCAGCAGCTCCAGCGGCAATGAGCAGTTCTTC. Its translation is CASSSSGNEQFF.